This passage covers 9 T cell receptor beta chains from one sample sequenced in a study of blood T cells in healthy people across ages. Using a J-beta primer mix together with a sample-barcoded 5' primer, a second PCR was run for roughly 6 to 11 cycles. TCRdb reprocessed the 5' RACE reads with MiXCR, giving one entry per CDR3 protein. The sample includes 700,000 to 900,000 distinct CDR3 sequences, about 55% of them seen just once. Sample: blood. These receptors came from a man older than 75 in good health.

This rearrangement joins TRBV20-1 to TRBJ2-7; TRBD2 agrees at 12 bases. J gave up 6 bases and V 3 bases, and 6 bases lay outside the gene matches. The CDR3 has 14 amino acids. Germline V gene data show CDR1 as DFQATT and CDR2 as SNEGSKA (reference sequence). This CDR3 is CSARASGRAPEQYF. CDR3 in DNA: TGCAGTGCTAGGGCTAGCGGGAGGGCCCCCGAGCAGTACTTC.

The sample holds a few counts of this clonotype. The genes are TRBV7-3 and TRBJ2-5; D ambiguous. CDR1 SGHTA and CDR2 FQGTGA come from the germline V gene. Trimming stripped 1 base from V and 4 bases from J, with 13 bases between. CDR3 size: 15 residues. The CDR3 sequence: CASSLSSRVTETQYF. The CDR3 region has the DNA TGTGCCAGCAGCTTAAGTTCGCGAGTTACAGAGACCCAGTACTTC.

There are a few counts of this clonotype. The chain uses TRBV6-1 and TRBJ2-3, with 9 bases lining up with TRBD2. In germline, CDR1 is MNHNS, CDR2 SASEGT. V trimming: 4 bases; J trimming: 14 bases; junction bases outside the gene matches: 16. This CDR3 spans 15 amino acids. CDR3 protein: CASSAAGGGLRYAYF. The CDR3 nucleotides read TGTGCCAGCAGTGCCGCGGGAGGGGGCTTAAGATACGCGTATTTT.

This clonotype was detected only a few times. This chain links TRBV20-1 with TRBJ2-1; 7 positions match TRBD1. V lost 6 bases and J lost 0; bases outside the gene matches: 14. The CDR3 sequence is 17 residues long. Germline V CDR1 and CDR2: DFQATT, SNEGSKA (reference sequence). The DNA of the CDR3 is TGCAGTGCCCCAAAAGGGGGCCCTGCCTCCTCCTACAATGAGCAGTTCTTC. This sequence encodes CSAPKGGPASSYNEQFF.

The genes are TRBV5-1 and TRBJ2-7; no clear D. The V gene lost 2 bases and the J gene lost 6 bases, with 15 bases spanning the gap. Germline CDR1 is SGHRS and CDR2 is YFSETQ. The CDR3 runs to 14 residues. This CDR3 reads CASSFGRDLGEQYF. CDR3 bases: TGCGCCAGCAGCTTTGGAAGAGACCTCGGCGAGCAGTACTTC. The entire variable domain, with the rest obtained from reference TRBV5-1 and TRBJ2-7, is as follows: KAGVTQTPRYLIKTRGQQVTLSCSPISGHRSVSWYQQTPGQGLQFLFEYFSETQRNKGNFPGRFSGRQFSNSRSEMNVSTLELGDSALYLCASSFGRDLGEQYFGPGTRLTVT.

Details on this clonotype: Germline is not matched at one junction end, which may reflect a read error. This chain uses TRBV7-3 with TRBJ2-1; 9 bases align to TRBD2. CDR3 length equals 16 residues. Germline V gene sequence: CDR1 SGHTA, CDR2 FQGTGA. In DNA, the CDR3 is TGTGCCGGCAGCCCATCTAGCGGGAAGACGAGGAATGAGCAGTTCTTC. It codes for CAGSPSSGKTRNEQFF.

V and J are TRBV2 and TRBJ2-6; TRBD1 matches at 7 bases. Germline trimming cut 7 bases from V and 1 base from J; bases unmatched to any gene: 4. CDR1 and CDR2 (germline): SNHLY, FYNNEI. The CDR3 runs 15 residues. The CDR3 DNA is TGTGCCAGCACCAAGACAGGGTCTGGGGCCAACGTCCTGACTTTC. This translates into CASTKTGSGANVLTF.

In its sample, this clonotype was seen once. This chain connects TRBV4-1 to TRBJ2-2, with TRBD2 identical over 8 bases. Trimming at V came to 3 bases and at J to 0 bases, leaving 9 bases not matched to a gene. The CDR3 has 18 residues. Germline lookup yields CDR1 MGHRA and CDR2 YSYEKL. The CDR3 DNA reads TGCGCCAGCAGCCAGGTTGAACTAGCGGCTTCGAACACCGGGGAGCTGTTTTTT. Translated, it gives CASSQVELAASNTGELFF.

V and J are TRBV6-1 and TRBJ1-2; D perhaps matches TRBD1 (6 bases). V was pared by 6 bases and J by 0 bases, with 20 bases between. This CDR3 spans 17 amino acids. The germline gives CDR1 MNHNS, CDR2 SASEGT. The CDR3 DNA is TGTGCCAGCAGCGATCCGACAGGAGCCCTTTCTAACTATGGCTACACCTTC. This gives the protein CASSDPTGALSNYGYTF.